This passage covers 21 T cell receptor beta chains from one sample sequenced in a study of OX40 agonist ivuxolimab in advanced cancers. Some clones are missing from TCRdb's copy, which holds only in-frame ones; the method was immunoSEQ multiplex PCR. The sample yields roughly 70,000 clones, around 89% seen once. This material consisted of CD4+ or CD8+ T cells sorted from blood, taken in a trial of the OX40 agonist ivuxolimab. The receptors derive from an adult with an advanced solid tumor such as melanoma, head and neck, liver or kidney cancer.

This chain links TRBV5-1 with TRBJ2-1, with D possibly TRBD2 on 6 matching bases. Looked up from germline, CDR1 is SGHRS and CDR2 is YFSETQ. This CDR3 spans 15 amino acids. V lost 4 bases and J 5 bases, leaving 16 bases between the germline ends. The CDR3 loop reads CASSLDGGTHNEQFF. In DNA form, the CDR3 reads TGCGCCAGCAGCCTTGACGGCGGGACCCACAATGAGCAGTTCTTC.

CDR3 protein: CASRGQGAVVGELFF. The DNA for the CDR3 is TGTGCCAGTAGGGGGCAGGGGGCTGTTGTCGGGGAGCTGTTTTTT. This chain joins TRBV19 and TRBJ2-2; TRBD1 agrees at 8 bases. V dropped 6 bases and J dropped 7; count of bases not matched to a gene: 10. The CDR3 sequence is 15 residues long. Germline-derived CDR1 and CDR2 are LNHDA and SQIVND (reference sequence). The variable domain in full, completed from reference TRBV19 and TRBJ2-2, reads DGGITQSPKYLFRKEGQNVTLSCEQNLNHDAMYWYRQDPGQGLRLIYYSQIVNDFQKGDIAEGYSVSREKKESFPLTVTSAQKNPTAFYLCASRGQGAVVGELFFGEGSRLTVL.

V gene TRBV9 combines with J gene TRBJ2-3; D gene unclear. The CDR3 is 14 amino acids. Trimming stripped 1 base from V and 5 bases from J, with 11 bases between. The germline gives CDR1 SGDLS, CDR2 YYNGEE. CDR3 amino acids: CASSVRAMGDTQYF. CDR3 bases: TGTGCCAGCAGCGTACGTGCGATGGGAGATACGCAGTATTTT.

The J gene is TRBJ2-1, the V gene TRBV29-1; D might be TRBD1 or TRBD2, each matching 5 bases. This CDR3 comprises 12 residues. Germline values: CDR1 SQVTM, CDR2 ANQGSEA. Trimming stripped 4 bases from V and 7 bases from J, with 11 bases between. The CDR3 DNA is TGCAGCGTTGTGGAGTGGGGGAATGAGCAGTTCTTC. Encoded protein: CSVVEWGNEQFF.

CDR3 nucleotides: TGTGCCAGCAGGGACAGGGGCTCCTACGAGCAGTACTTC. Translated, it gives CASRDRGSYEQYF. This chain links TRBV5-6 with TRBJ2-7; 9 positions match TRBD1. V trimming: 5 bases; J trimming: 0 bases; junction bases outside the gene matches: 0. This CDR3 is 13 amino acids long. Germline V gene lookup returns CDR1 SGHDT and CDR2 YYEEEE.

The J gene is TRBJ1-2, the V gene TRBV30; D is possibly TRBD1 (5 bases). From germline, CDR1 is GTSNPN and CDR2 SVGIG (reference sequence). The length of the CDR3 is 15 residues. V lost 0 bases and J 0 bases, leaving 11 bases between the germline ends. The CDR3 loop reads CAWSVRDRPNYGYTF. The CDR3 bases are TGTGCCTGGAGTGTACGAGACAGACCTAACTATGGCTACACCTTC.

This clone has a handful of counts. V usage is TRBV28 and J usage is TRBJ1-4; D is possibly TRBD1 (5 bases). The length of the CDR3 is 14 residues. Germline V lookup: CDR1 MDHEN, CDR2 SYDVKM. V shed 6 bases and J shed 8 bases, with 16 bases lying between them. The CDR3 sequence: CASRLGGAGEKLFF. The CDR3 DNA reads TGTGCCAGCAGGTTGGGAGGGGCGGGAGAAAAACTGTTTTTT.

This clone appeared a single time. The rearrangement joins TRBV11-3 to TRBJ2-5; 7 bases match TRBD1. The ends lost 5 bases at V and 5 bases at J; junction bases unmatched: 11. CDR1 is SGHNT and CDR2 is YENEEA in the germline V gene. The CDR3 has 15 residues. CDR3 sequence reads: CASSRQGGARETQYF. The CDR3 DNA is TGTGCCAGCAGCCGACAAGGGGGCGCGAGGGAGACCCAGTACTTC.

J is TRBJ2-2 and V is TRBV7-9, with D tentatively TRBD2 (6 bases). Trimming took 2 bases from V and 5 from J, leaving 15 bases between them. The CDR3 runs 16 residues. Germline values: CDR1 SEHNR, CDR2 FQNEAQ (reference sequence). The CDR3 protein is CASSLYTGVGTGELFF. CDR3 coding DNA: TGTGCCAGCAGCTTATATACGGGAGTGGGAACCGGGGAGCTGTTTTTT.

The chain joins TRBV21-1 to TRBJ2-1. TRBV21-1 is designated a pseudogene. This CDR3 is 14 amino acids long. The DNA for the CDR3 is TGTGCCAGCAGCAAAGGGACGAGAGGCAATGAGCAGTTCTTC. Protein: CASSKGTRGNEQFF.

This chain joins TRBV6-1 and TRBJ1-2; D remains unclear. The V end lost 7 bases, the J end lost 8 bases, and 14 bases lay between the germline ends. This CDR3 region has 12 residues. Germline V gene lookup returns CDR1 MNHNS and CDR2 SASEGT. The CDR3 region has the DNA TGTGCCAGCACACCTATCTCCATGGGCTACACCTTC. Translation gives CASTPISMGYTF.

The chain has TRBV6-1 and TRBJ2-7; no clear D. Germline V gene lookup returns CDR1 MNHNS and CDR2 SASEGT. The CDR3 runs to 15 residues. Trimming left V 0 bases short and J 0 bases short, with 9 bases between. In DNA form, the CDR3 reads TGTGCCAGCAGTGAAGCTCCGGGCTTCTCCTACGAGCAGTACTTC. This translates into CASSEAPGFSYEQYF.

The J gene is TRBJ2-5, the V gene TRBV4-2; 9 positions agree with TRBD2. V lost 4 bases, J lost 5 bases, and 14 bases stayed unmatched. The CDR3 is 17 amino acids. Germline CDR1 and CDR2: LGHNA and YNFKEQ. DNA for the CDR3: TGTGCCAGCAGCCCCTACTTTGCGGGAGGGCCGGGGGAGACCCAGTACTTC. Translating gives CASSPYFAGGPGETQYF.

The chain couples TRBV21-1 to TRBJ1-5; the table's D call of TRBD1 was not tested on the DNA. TRBV21-1 is a documented pseudogene. The CDR3 extends over 15 amino acids. CDR3 loop: CASSQGDRFNQPQHF. In nucleotides, the CDR3 is TGTGCCAGCAGCCAAGGGGACAGATTCAATCAGCCCCAGCATTTT.

The V gene is TRBV9, the J gene TRBJ2-4, with a weak D call TRBD2 (6 bases). With 0 bases removed from V and 9 bases from J, the gap between germline ends came to 10 bases. CDR1 and CDR2 (germline): SGDLS, YYNGEE. CDR3 size: 13 residues. The DNA of the CDR3 is TGTGCCAGCAGCGTAGGATTGGGAGGCATTCAGTACTTC. Its translation is CASSVGLGGIQYF. The whole variable domain, remainder taken from reference TRBV9 and TRBJ2-4, is DSGVTQTPKHLITATGQRVTLRCSPRSGDLSVYWYQQSLDQGLQFLIQYYNGEERAKGNILERFSAQQFPDLHSELNLSSLELGDSALYFCASSVGLGGIQYFGAGTRLSVL.

The chain links TRBV30 to TRBJ1-4; D might be TRBD1 (6 bases). The V and J ends lost 3 bases and 4 bases respectively, with 12 bases between them. This CDR3 comprises 14 residues. Germline V gene sequence: CDR1 GTSNPN, CDR2 SVGIG (reference sequence). The CDR3 DNA follows: TGTGCCTGGAGCGAAGGGGGAATTAATGAAAAACTGTTTTTT. This translates into CAWSEGGINEKLFF.

Only a few counts were recorded for this clone. The gene calls are TRBV5-5 and TRBJ2-1; D is unclear. CDR1 is SGHKS, CDR2 YYEKEE, per germline (reference sequence). The CDR3 is 13 amino acids. V lost 4 bases and J 0 bases, leaving 5 bases between the germline ends. This CDR3 reads CASSPGSYNEQFF. CDR3 nucleotides: TGTGCCAGCAGCCCCGGCTCCTACAATGAGCAGTTCTTC.

The gene calls are TRBV10-3 and TRBJ2-7; D is possibly TRBD2 (5 bases). The germline V gene has CDR1 ENHRY and CDR2 SYGVKD. The CDR3 runs 12 residues. Trimming left V 5 bases short and J 6 bases short, with 11 bases between. The CDR3 region has the DNA TGTGCCATCAGTTCGGGTGGAGGCGAGCAGTACTTC. It is translated as CAISSGGGEQYF.

The chain is built from TRBV2 and TRBJ1-1; unclear D gene. This CDR3 is built from 11 residues. The V gene's germline CDR1 is SNHLY and CDR2 FYNNEI. Trimming pared 1 base from V and 4 bases from J, leaving 1 base between. The DNA for the CDR3 is TGTGCCAGCAGTGAAGTCACTGAAGCTTTCTTT. Translation gives CASSEVTEAFF.

The rearrangement uses TRBV7-9 and TRBJ1-1; D possibly corresponds to TRBD1 (5 bases). Trimming took 2 bases from V and 8 from J, leaving 12 bases between them. Germline CDR1 is SEHNR and CDR2 is FQNEAQ (reference sequence). The CDR3 has 13 residues. The CDR3 protein is CASSLSPRQEAFF. In DNA, the CDR3 is TGTGCCAGCAGCTTATCTCCTCGACAGGAAGCTTTCTTT.

This clone was found a few times. This chain links TRBV11-2 with TRBJ2-7, with D hard to call. The CDR3 is 14 residues long. Germline-derived CDR1 and CDR2 are SGHAT and FQNNGV. The V gene lost 7 bases and the J gene lost 2 bases, with 15 bases spanning the gap. CDR3 coding DNA: TGTGCCAGCACCCAATCCCCTAGTACCTACGAGCAGTACTTC. As protein: CASTQSPSTYEQYF.